This T cell receptor (beta chain) was sequenced for a study of T-cell reconstitution after alpha-beta-depleted transplantation in children. Study conclusions and caveats: Expanded graft clones numbering several hundred reportedly gave rise to alpha-beta T cells about two months after transplant. Newly made T cells mostly supplied T-cell counts and diversity one year after transplant. Surviving recipient T cells and thymic progenitors produced the high day-60 TCRbeta diversity seen in some patients.

As for this clonotype: Antigen unknown.

Unique molecular identifiers were used in preparing the TCRbeta library. MiXCR was run by TCRdb on the PCR reads, yielding one entry per CDR3 protein. In the table there are fewer than 550,000 distinct CDR3 sequences, about an eighth of which are singletons. The TCR sequence derives from a female patient aged 2 to 10 who had a stem cell transplant for aplastic anemia, so the T cells may come from the graft donor. This material consisted of PBMCs, mostly from graft donor cells, taken 180 days after TCRalphabeta/CD19-depleted stem cell transplant.

The CDR3 DNA sequence: TGTGCCAGCAGCTCGAGGGCCACATACGAGCAGTACTTC. Translating gives CASSSRATYEQYF. J is TRBJ2-7 and V is TRBV7-2; perhaps TRBD2 as D (5 bases). Germline assignment: CDR1 SGHTA and CDR2 FQGNSA. The CDR3 runs to 13 residues. Trimming shortened V by 4 bases and J by 4 bases, and 11 bases separated the two germline ends.